The source of this T cell receptor (beta chain) is a study of CD8 T cells in Susac syndrome (dated by TCRdb to the late 2010s). About the investigation overall: Whether CD8+ T cell activation and differentiation in Susac syndrome was antigen driven was tested using repertoire sequencing. Results and caveats for the whole study, not just this receptor: The number of individuals in the TCR sequencing and HLA analysis was acknowledged as relatively small.

Peripheral blood CD8+ and CD4+ T cells from healthy donors, Susac syndrome patients and multiple sclerosis patients were profiled using high-throughput TCR beta sequencing. Healthy donors were age- and sex-matched controls. Bulk CD8+ and CD4+ T cells were purified by magnetic negative isolation, whereas CD8+ TEMRA cells were enriched by FACS. Blood was collected in EDTA tubes and processed within 24 hours, with PBMCs isolated through density gradient centrifugation. PBMCs intended for TCR sequencing were cryopreserved in liquid nitrogen and thawed later in a water bath at 37 degrees C. Purity of sorted or isolated CD4+, CD8+ and CD8+ TEMRA cells was at least 90%. RNA was extracted with the RNeasy kit and roughly 0.5 to 1 ug was reverse transcribed using random hexamers. The immunoSEQ multiplex PCR assay, which covers 54 Vbeta and 13 Jbeta segments, was used to amplify TCR beta CDR3 regions. To correct PCR amplification bias, a synthetic template baseline was used for both primer optimization and computational correction. Processing in the source paper ran as follows. Reads were annotated to V, D and J genes per IMGT and analyzed with immunoSEQ Analyzer, keeping only productive sequences. Clonality was computed as one minus Shannon entropy normalized by log2 of the number of productive unique sequences. For each patient and control, public and private clones were evaluated within the 100 most prevalent clones. Susac-specific clones were defined as absent from healthy and MS cohorts, 1052 published viral clones and other ImmuneACCESS disease sequences. TCRdb reanalyzed the raw reads on its own, using fastp at Q25 for trimming and MiXCR for clone calling, and kept in-frame beta chains. CDR3 protein sequences are deduplicated, and each keeps its most common genes and DNA. Here the V and J calls rest on TCRdb's processing, not on the authors' analysis. The table for this sample lists some 100,000 distinct CDR3 sequences; roughly 95% of them were counted only once. Together, the top ten hold 0.096% of the sample.

About this clonotype itself: The antigen it recognizes is unknown. No quality values exist for individual bases; no much larger clone is one base distant.

V is clipped by 0 bases and J by 0 bases, and the sequence between their germline boundaries is 9 bases long. CDR1 LGHNA and CDR2 YSLEER were looked up in the germline V gene. The CDR3 runs 16 residues from the cysteine to the phenylalanine. The DNA shown is the 48-base CDR3, in frame from base 1. This clonotype originated in a human donor in good health. Source material: CD4+ T cells from PBMCs. The rearranged chain carries TRBV4-3 and TRBJ2-1; a weak D assignment points to TRBD2 (5 bases agree). The CDR3 protein sequence reads: CASSQDLATSYNEQFF. The nucleotide sequence is given as TGCGCCAGCAGCCAAGACCTAGCAACCTCCTACAATGAGCAGTTCTTC.